The entry that follows covers one T cell receptor beta chain sequence. Antigen unknown. Time point defined: after dendritic cell vaccination, including at tumor progression/relapse. Blood PBMC samples: pre-vaccination, two weeks post third vaccination, and at tumor progression. This specimen comes from a study of glioma-infiltrating T cells after dendritic cell vaccination. Study-wide results and limits: Higher pretreatment TIL content predicted longer progression-free time and survival.

The trim removed 6 bases at V and 4 bases at J, leaving 3 bases unmatched. Germline-derived CDR1 and CDR2 are MNHNS and SASEGT. The length of the CDR3 is 13 residues. Profiling relied on immunoSEQ multiplex PCR, and the TCRdb table lists in-frame clones only, not all of them. The sample shows tens of thousands of clones, roughly 84% of them seen only once. The sequence was collected from a human donor with glioblastoma. The chain couples TRBV6-1 to TRBJ1-5; 7 positions agree with TRBD1. Sequences were derived from blood, sampled after dendritic cell vaccination. The CDR3 region has the DNA TGTGCCAGCAGATCGACAGGGAATCAGCCCCAGCATTTT. This codes for CASRSTGNQPQHF.